This T cell receptor beta chain was recorded in a study of molecular identifiers for immune sequencing clone quantification. Study-wide findings and caveats: Clonotypes topping 20 RNA copies carried over 97% of effector molecules but under 1% of naive ones. Spiked TCR RNA from one Jurkat cell reportedly showed up when mixed among 850,000 to 1,000,000 naive cells. Sharing of a barcode by identical TCR molecules could cause highly expanded clone sizes to be underestimated.

Bulk TCR libraries used previously described methods and listed TCR primers. Each CDR3 protein is one row after TCRdb ran MiXCR on the PCR reads. Of hundreds of thousands of distinct CDR3 sequences listed, roughly a fifth are singletons. In its sample, this clonotype was seen a few times. The antigen is not known. The V gene lost 5 bases and the J gene lost 5 bases, with 21 bases spanning the gap. This CDR3 is built from 16 residues. Germline V gene data show CDR1 as SEHNR and CDR2 as FQNEAQ (reference sequence). The sequenced sample was naive CD8+ T cells from blood, with Jurkat cell RNA spiked in. As for subset: FACS-sorted CD8+CD4-CCR7+CD45RA+ naive T cells. The rearrangement links TRBV7-9 to TRBJ2-5; D is undetermined. The TCR sequence derives from a human donor in good health. Some libraries in this study had Jurkat cell RNA spiked in. The CDR3 reads CASSATTMVYWETQYF. DNA of the CDR3: TGTGCCAGCAGCGCGACAACAATGGTTTATTGGGAGACCCAGTACTTC.